The 10 T cell receptor beta chains presented below share a single source sample, sequenced in a study of naive and memory T cell subsets. Blood and skin TCR RNA was reverse transcribed with alpha and beta constant primers. TCRdb analysed the 5' RACE reads with MiXCR anew, one entry per CDR3 protein. The profile shows some 22,000 distinct CDR3 sequences, over 3.5% of them singletons. Whole-blood samples were under 3 ml of peripheral blood from healthy adult volunteers. Receptor source: a male donor in good health.

This clonotype was picked up a small number of times. Given a much more abundant clone one base away, this may be a read error. This chain uses TRBV12-3 or TRBV12-4 with TRBJ1-5, with D hard to call. The CDR3 totals 13 residues. CDR3 protein: CASSPDRNQPQNF. The CDR3 DNA is TGTGCCAGCAGCCCCGACCGAAATCAGCCCCAGAATTTT.

A note on this clonotype: A read error may explain this, as a much larger clone is one base away. This chain joins TRBV13 and TRBJ1-2; TRBD1 might be the D (6 bases). CDR1 is PRHDT and CDR2 is FYEKMQ in the germline V gene (reference sequence). The CDR3 length is 14 residues. CDR3: CASSPEDRNYGDTF. CDR3 DNA: TGTGCCAGCAGCCCCGAAGACAGGAACTATGGCGACACCTTC.

This clonotype has a count of ten or more. The genes are TRBV10-2 and TRBJ2-1; no firm D call. The CDR3 length is 12 residues. The V end was cut by 7 bases, the J end by 4 bases, with 8 bases between. The germline V gene has CDR1 WSHSY and CDR2 SAAADI. CDR3 coding DNA: TGCGCCAGCAATCCCGGGTACAATGAGCAGTTCTTC. Its translation: CASNPGYNEQFF.

This clonotype came up many times. This chain joins TRBV28 and TRBJ1-1; the match to TRBD1 covers 8 bases. CDR1 and CDR2 (germline): MDHEN, SYDVKM. V was pared by 7 bases and J by 6 bases, with 13 bases of the junction left unmatched. The length of the CDR3 is 15 residues. DNA for the CDR3: TGTGCCAGCACCCCCGAGGCAGGGGGCGATCCTGAAGCTTTCTTT. Its translation is CASTPEAGGDPEAFF.

This clonotype ranks as large. This sequence joins TRBV10-3 and TRBJ2-5; a weak D match, TRBD1 (6 bases). The CDR3 contains 13 residues. Germline V gives CDR1 ENHRY, CDR2 SYGVKD. Between the trimmed V and J ends, which lost 4 bases and 3 bases, there was a span of 9 bases. The CDR3 protein is CAISAGQKETQYF. The CDR3 nucleotides read TGTGCCATCAGTGCGGGACAAAAAGAGACCCAGTACTTC.

This clonotype was recorded many times. V and J are TRBV7-9 and TRBJ2-7, with 10 bases lining up with TRBD2. Germline V CDR1 and CDR2: SEHNR, FQNEAQ (reference sequence). The CDR3 contains 15 residues. The V segment lost 3 bases and the J segment 5 bases; nucleotides outside the gene matches: 7. The DNA for the CDR3 is TGTGCCAGCAGCTTTCCTAGCGGGGGAACCAACGAGCAGTACTTC. Protein: CASSFPSGGTNEQYF.

This clonotype is medium-sized (0.01 to 0.1%) in the sample. The CDR3 region is CASSALPRELALAVADTQYF. CDR3 nucleotide sequence: TGTGCCAGCAGTGCCCTACCGAGGGAGTTAGCACTAGCAGTCGCAGATACGCAGTATTTT. The V and J genes are TRBV27 and TRBJ2-3; the D gene is possibly TRBD2 (6 bases). The CDR3 has 20 amino acids. The germline V gene encodes CDR1 MNHEY and CDR2 SMNVEV (reference sequence). V was pared by 5 bases and J by 4 bases, with 31 bases between.

This clonotype was detected ten times or more. CDR3 residues: CASSQQIDSNQPQHF. As DNA, the CDR3 is TGCGCCAGCAGCCAACAAATTGATAGCAATCAGCCCCAGCATTTT. The chain has TRBV4-1 and TRBJ1-5; D gene ambiguous. V lost 2 bases and J lost 0, with 8 bases in between. The CDR3 is made up of 15 amino acids. CDR1 is MGHRA, CDR2 YSYEKL, per germline.

This clonotype appeared many times. The chain couples TRBV6-5 to TRBJ2-2; 13 nucleotides line up with TRBD2. This CDR3 has 19 amino acids. CDR1 is MNHEY and CDR2 is SVGAGI in the germline V gene. V shed 0 bases and J 1 base; nucleotides not matched to a gene: 5. CDR3 nucleotide sequence: TGTGCCAGCAGTTACTCGAGACTAGCGGGAGGTCGGAACACCGGGGAGCTGTTTTTT. Translation: CASSYSRLAGGRNTGELFF.

This clonotype appeared many times. The chain has TRBV5-1 and TRBJ2-7; D ambiguous. The CDR3 extends over 14 amino acids. The germline V gene encodes CDR1 SGHRS and CDR2 YFSETQ. The V end lost 1 base, the J end lost 0 bases, and 8 bases lay between the germline ends. The CDR3 sequence: CASSLSFTSYEQYF. The CDR3, as DNA: TGCGCCAGCAGCTTGTCTTTTACCTCCTACGAGCAGTACTTC.